A single sample gave rise to the 18 T cell receptor beta chains below, sequenced in a study of T cell responses to AZD1222 COVID-19 vaccine. Clones were sequenced by immunoSEQ multiplex PCR, and TCRdb holds only the in-frame ones, with some missing. The profile shows about 64,000 clones, 85% to 95% of them singletons. The sequences come from peripheral blood, collected 28 days after the second dose of the MenACWY control vaccine. These receptors originate from an adult who received the MenACWY meningococcal vaccine as a control.

The V call is TRBV5-4, the J call TRBJ1-2, with TRBD1 as a possible D gene (6 bases). The CDR3 has 15 residues. Looked up from germline, CDR1 is SGHNT and CDR2 is YYREEE (reference sequence). The germline V and J ends were trimmed by 0 bases and 4 bases, with 13 bases remaining between them. CDR3 in DNA: TGTGCCAGCAGCTTGGACCGTAGACAGGCCTATGGCTACACCTTC. Translation: CASSLDRRQAYGYTF.

This chain joins TRBV14 and TRBJ2-7; 7 nucleotides agree with TRBD1. This CDR3 spans 14 amino acids. Germline CDR1 and CDR2: SGHDN and FVKESK. Unmatched junction bases numbered 9, after V lost 5 bases and J lost 5 bases. The CDR3, as DNA: TGTGCCAGCAGCGCCCGACAGGGCTTGAACGAGCAGTACTTC. This gives the protein CASSARQGLNEQYF.

The chain recombines TRBV18 with TRBJ1-1; D gene ambiguous. The V end lost 6 bases, the J end lost 3 bases, and 14 bases lay between the germline ends. Germline V gene lookup returns CDR1 KGHSH and CDR2 LQKENI. The CDR3 spans 14 residues. The CDR3 loop reads CASSPIGEDTEAFF. In DNA, the CDR3 is TGTGCCAGCTCCCCGATCGGAGAGGACACTGAAGCTTTCTTT.

In DNA, the CDR3 is TGTGCCAGCAGTTACAACGAGGGCAATCAGCCCCAGCATTTT. It yields the protein CASSYNEGNQPQHF. The chain joins TRBV6-5 to TRBJ1-5; D is ambiguous. Germline values: CDR1 MNHEY, CDR2 SVGAGI. The CDR3 has 14 amino acids. Trimming stripped 2 bases from V and 2 bases from J, with 7 bases between.

The chain has TRBV19 and TRBJ1-2, with D possibly matching TRBD1 (5 bases). CDR1 and CDR2 from the germline V gene are LNHDA and SQIVND (reference sequence). V lost 6 bases to trimming and J lost 7 bases, with 12 bases between them. The CDR3 consists of 12 residues. The DNA for the CDR3 is TGTGCCAGTAGGTGGCAGGGTGGTGGCTACACCTTC. The encoded protein is CASRWQGGGYTF.

This clone ranks as medium-sized (0.01 to 0.1%). The V gene is TRBV4-3, the J gene TRBJ2-1, with 10 bases fitting TRBD2. Trimming removed 0 bases from V and 4 bases from J; junction bases left unmatched: 6. The CDR3 contains 17 residues. Germline values: CDR1 LGHNA, CDR2 YSLEER. The CDR3 sequence: CASSQDSASGSYNEQFF. CDR3 DNA: TGCGCCAGCAGCCAAGATTCGGCTAGCGGGAGTTACAATGAGCAGTTCTTC.

The chain uses TRBV19 and TRBJ1-1; TRBD1 agrees at 8 bases. Looked up from germline, CDR1 is LNHDA and CDR2 is SQIVND (reference sequence). The length of the CDR3 is 13 residues. The J segment lost 8 bases and the V segment lost 1 base, leaving 3 bases of the junction unmatched. The CDR3 loop reads CASSIGWTGEAFF. The CDR3 coding sequence is TGTGCCAGTAGTATAGGGTGGACAGGGGAAGCTTTCTTT.

This clone was detected a few times. The chain couples TRBV5-1 to TRBJ1-4; 7 bases map to TRBD1. CDR1 SGHRS and CDR2 YFSETQ come from the germline V gene. V gave up 0 bases and J gave up 7 bases; unmatched junction bases: 3. This CDR3 has 14 residues. CDR3: CASSLGQGSEKLFF. The CDR3 DNA sequence: TGCGCCAGCAGCTTGGGACAGGGAAGTGAAAAACTGTTTTTT.

The chain combines TRBV18 with TRBJ2-7; D may correspond to TRBD1 or TRBD2 (8 bases each). V lost 5 bases and J lost 2, with 13 bases in between. Germline V CDR1 and CDR2: KGHSH, LQKENI. The CDR3 is 14 residues long. CDR3 amino acids: CASSIAGQAYEQYF. The CDR3 DNA is TGTGCCAGCTCAATAGCGGGACAGGCCTACGAGCAGTACTTC.

V usage is TRBV2 and J usage is TRBJ2-3; D gene uncertain. CDR1 is SNHLY and CDR2 is FYNNEI in the germline V gene. The CDR3 totals 13 residues. V shed 8 bases and J shed 6 bases, with 15 bases lying between them. In DNA, the CDR3 is TGTGCCAGCTCCCCCCGAAAGGCGGATACGCAGTATTTT. This codes for CASSPRKADTQYF.

The genes are TRBV11-2 and TRBJ2-5; TRBD2 matches 8 bases. This CDR3 has 16 amino acids. Trimming removed 5 bases from V and 5 bases from J; junction bases left unmatched: 13. Looked up from germline, CDR1 is SGHAT and CDR2 is FQNNGV. The CDR3, as DNA: TGTGCCAGCAGCCCACCGGCAGCGGGAGCTTTCGAGACCCAGTACTTC. It encodes CASSPPAAGAFETQYF.

This clone was seen once. This chain links TRBV11-2 with TRBJ2-1; 12 bases align to TRBD2. Germline CDR1 SGHAT, CDR2 FQNNGV. J was trimmed by 9 bases and V by 5 bases; bases with no gene match: 8. CDR3 size: 15 residues. The CDR3 DNA is TGTGCCAGCAGCCTCAGACTAGCGGGAGAAGGTGAGCAGTTCTTC. Its protein is CASSLRLAGEGEQFF.

This sequence joins TRBV6-6 and TRBJ2-7; D ambiguous. Trimming stripped 0 bases from V and 3 bases from J, with 9 bases between. The germline V gene has CDR1 MNHNY and CDR2 SVGAGI (reference sequence). This CDR3 comprises 14 residues. The CDR3 DNA sequence: TGTGCCAGCAGTTACTCGCTTCAGAGCTACGAGCAGTACTTC. Its translation is CASSYSLQSYEQYF.

The rearrangement links TRBV28 to TRBJ1-2; the D gene is possibly TRBD1 (5 bases). The CDR3 totals 16 residues. Germline V gene lookup returns CDR1 MDHEN and CDR2 SYDVKM. The germline V and J ends were trimmed by 6 bases and 1 base, with 18 bases remaining between them. In DNA form, the CDR3 reads TGTGCCAGCAGCACACCCCAGGGAGGATTTAACTATGGCTACACCTTC. It yields the protein CASSTPQGGFNYGYTF.

V gene TRBV2 combines with J gene TRBJ2-5, with unresolved D. The V end was cut by 3 bases, the J end by 5 bases, with 13 bases between. Looked up from germline, CDR1 is SNHLY and CDR2 is FYNNEI. This CDR3 is built from 14 residues. DNA for the CDR3: TGTGCCAGCAGTGAGAGGTCTAGTTTTGAGACCCAGTACTTC. Residues: CASSERSSFETQYF.

This clone was detected only once. The chain joins TRBV12-2 to TRBJ2-1; the tabulated D call, TRBD1, remains unverified against the DNA. TRBV12-2 represents a pseudogene. The length of the CDR3 is 12 residues. The CDR3, as DNA: TGTGCAAGTCGCTTAGACAGGGAGGAGCAGTTCTTC. Its translation is CASRLDREEQFF.

Comments on this clone: This specimen includes other DNA sequences encoding the same CDR3. This chain links TRBV28 with TRBJ1-2; 7 nucleotides align to TRBD1. V dropped 4 bases and J dropped 2; count of bases not matched to a gene: 1. Germline values: CDR1 MDHEN, CDR2 SYDVKM. The CDR3 has 13 residues. The CDR3 nucleotides read TGTGCCAGCAGTTCGGGACAGAACTATGGCTACACCTTC. Its translation: CASSSGQNYGYTF.

This chain uses TRBV6-5 with TRBJ2-7; TRBD1 aligns across 8 bases. The CDR3 loop spans 14 amino acids. Germline trimming cut 6 bases from V and 6 bases from J; bases unmatched to any gene: 10. CDR1 and CDR2 (germline): MNHEY, SVGAGI. The CDR3 bases are TGTGCCAGCAGAGAGACAGGGGCGTCAGGCGAGCAGTACTTC. It encodes CASRETGASGEQYF.